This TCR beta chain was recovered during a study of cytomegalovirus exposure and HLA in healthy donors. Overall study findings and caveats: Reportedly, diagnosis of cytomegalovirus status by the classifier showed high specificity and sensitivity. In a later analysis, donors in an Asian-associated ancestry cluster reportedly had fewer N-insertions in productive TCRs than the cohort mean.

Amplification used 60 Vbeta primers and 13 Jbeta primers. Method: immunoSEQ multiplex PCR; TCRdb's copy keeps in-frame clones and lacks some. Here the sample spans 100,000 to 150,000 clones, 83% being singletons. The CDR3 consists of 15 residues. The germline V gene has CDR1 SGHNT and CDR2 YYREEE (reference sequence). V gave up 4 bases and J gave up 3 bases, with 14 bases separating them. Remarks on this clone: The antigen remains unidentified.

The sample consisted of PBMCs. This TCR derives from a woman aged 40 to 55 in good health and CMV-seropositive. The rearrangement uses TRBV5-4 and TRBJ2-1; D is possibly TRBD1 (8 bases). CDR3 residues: CASSKTGEGYNEQFF. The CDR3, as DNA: TGTGCCAGCAGCAAGACAGGGGAGGGCTACAATGAGCAGTTCTTC.